This entry describes one T cell receptor beta chain. The antigen is not known. There are 13 residues in the CDR3. With 6 bases clipped from V and 6 bases from J, the junction kept 7 bases outside the gene matches. Germline V lookup: CDR1 SQVTM, CDR2 ANQGSEA. This sample was taken from a study of cytomegalovirus exposure and HLA in healthy donors. Study-level results: The number of N-insertions in an Asian-associated ancestry cluster was reportedly below the roughly 620-donor mean in a later analysis.

PCR was performed using 60 Vbeta and 13 Jbeta primers. Method: immunoSEQ multiplex PCR; TCRdb's copy keeps in-frame clones and lacks some. Among 200,000 to 250,000 clones, about 77% were seen once, and the ten largest hold about 0.45%. Sequencing was performed on PBMCs. The source is a boy under 18 in good health and CMV-seronegative. The rearrangement links TRBV29-1 to TRBJ1-1; TRBD1 matches 10 bases. CDR3 DNA: TGCAGCGTCGCGGGACAGGGGTTCCCTGAAGCTTTCTTT. Protein: CSVAGQGFPEAFF. Together with reference TRBV29-1 and TRBJ1-1, the CDR3 gives the full variable domain: SAVISQKPSRDICQRGTSLTIQCQVDSQVTMMFWYRQQPGQSLTLIATANQGSEATYESGFVIDKFPISRPNLTFSTLTVSNMSPEDSSIYLCSVAGQGFPEAFFGQGTRLTVV.